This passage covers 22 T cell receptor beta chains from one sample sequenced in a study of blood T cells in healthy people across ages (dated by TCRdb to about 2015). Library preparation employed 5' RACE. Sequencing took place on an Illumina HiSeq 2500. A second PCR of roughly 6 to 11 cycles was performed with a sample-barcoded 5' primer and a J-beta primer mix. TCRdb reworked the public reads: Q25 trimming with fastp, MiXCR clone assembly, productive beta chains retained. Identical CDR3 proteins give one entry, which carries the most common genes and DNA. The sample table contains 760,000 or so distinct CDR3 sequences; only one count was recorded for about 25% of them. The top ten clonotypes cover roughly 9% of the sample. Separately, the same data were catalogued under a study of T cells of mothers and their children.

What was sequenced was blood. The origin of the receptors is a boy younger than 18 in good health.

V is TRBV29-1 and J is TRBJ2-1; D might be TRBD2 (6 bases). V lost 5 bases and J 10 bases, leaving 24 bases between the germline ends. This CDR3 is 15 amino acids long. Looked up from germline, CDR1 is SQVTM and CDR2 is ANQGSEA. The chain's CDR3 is CSVSRESKNSGEQFF. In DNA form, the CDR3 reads TGCAGCGTTAGTCGGGAGTCCAAAAATTCGGGCGAGCAGTTCTTC.

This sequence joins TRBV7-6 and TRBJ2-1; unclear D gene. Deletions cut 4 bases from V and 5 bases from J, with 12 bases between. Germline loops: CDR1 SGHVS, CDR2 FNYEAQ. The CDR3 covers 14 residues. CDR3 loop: CASSSRRVNNEQFF. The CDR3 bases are TGTGCCAGCAGCTCACGCCGGGTTAACAATGAGCAGTTCTTC.

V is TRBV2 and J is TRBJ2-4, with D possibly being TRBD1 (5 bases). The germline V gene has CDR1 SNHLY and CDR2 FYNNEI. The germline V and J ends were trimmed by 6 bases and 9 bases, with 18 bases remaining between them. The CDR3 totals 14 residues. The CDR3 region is CASRALGAVVIQYF. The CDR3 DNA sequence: TGTGCCAGCAGGGCCCTTGGGGCCGTTGTCATTCAGTACTTC. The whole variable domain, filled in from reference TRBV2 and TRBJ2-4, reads EPEVTQTPSHQVTQMGQEVILRCVPISNHLYFYWYRQILGQKVEFLVSFYNNEISEKSEIFDDQFSVERPDGSNFTLKIRSTKLEDSAMYFCASRALGAVVIQYFGAGTRLSVL.

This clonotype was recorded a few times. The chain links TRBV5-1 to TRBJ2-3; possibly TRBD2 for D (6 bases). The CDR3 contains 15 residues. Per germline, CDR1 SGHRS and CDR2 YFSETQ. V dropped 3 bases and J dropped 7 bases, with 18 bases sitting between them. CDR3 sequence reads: CASSSGGAGTHTQYF. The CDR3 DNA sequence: TGCGCCAGCAGCTCGGGCGGGGCGGGGACGCATACGCAGTATTTT. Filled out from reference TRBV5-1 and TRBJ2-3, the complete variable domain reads KAGVTQTPRYLIKTRGQQVTLSCSPISGHRSVSWYQQTPGQGLQFLFEYFSETQRNKGNFPGRFSGRQFSNSRSEMNVSTLELGDSALYLCASSSGGAGTHTQYFGPGTRLTVL.

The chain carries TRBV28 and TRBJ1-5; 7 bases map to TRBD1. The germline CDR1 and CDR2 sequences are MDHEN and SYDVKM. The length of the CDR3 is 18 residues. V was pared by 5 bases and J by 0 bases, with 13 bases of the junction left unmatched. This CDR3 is CASSPYNRDRNSNQPQHF. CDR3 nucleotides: TGTGCCAGCAGTCCTTATAACCGGGACAGAAATAGCAATCAGCCCCAGCATTTT.

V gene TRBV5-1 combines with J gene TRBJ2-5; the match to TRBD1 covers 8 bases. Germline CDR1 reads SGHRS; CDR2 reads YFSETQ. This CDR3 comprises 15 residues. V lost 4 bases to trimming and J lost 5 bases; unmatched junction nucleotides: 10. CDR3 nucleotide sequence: TGCGCCAGCAGCCAGGAGGGACAGGAGCGTGAGACCCAGTACTTC. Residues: CASSQEGQERETQYF.

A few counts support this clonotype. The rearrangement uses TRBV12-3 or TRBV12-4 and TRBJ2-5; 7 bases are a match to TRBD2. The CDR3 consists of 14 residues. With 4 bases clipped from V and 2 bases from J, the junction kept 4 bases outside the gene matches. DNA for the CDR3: TGTGCCAGCAGTTCGGGACTACAACAAGAGACCCAGTACTTC. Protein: CASSSGLQQETQYF.

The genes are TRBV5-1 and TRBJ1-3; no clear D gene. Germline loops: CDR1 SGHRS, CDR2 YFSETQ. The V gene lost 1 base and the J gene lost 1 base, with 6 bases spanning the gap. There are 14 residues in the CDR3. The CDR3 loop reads CASSLSVSGNTIYF. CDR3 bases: TGCGCCAGCAGCTTGAGCGTTTCTGGAAACACCATATATTTT.

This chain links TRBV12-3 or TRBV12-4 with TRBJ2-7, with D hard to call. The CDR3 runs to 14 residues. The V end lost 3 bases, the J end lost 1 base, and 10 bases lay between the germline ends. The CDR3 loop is CASSFPDESYEQYF. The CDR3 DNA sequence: TGTGCCAGCAGTTTCCCGGACGAATCCTACGAGCAGTACTTC.

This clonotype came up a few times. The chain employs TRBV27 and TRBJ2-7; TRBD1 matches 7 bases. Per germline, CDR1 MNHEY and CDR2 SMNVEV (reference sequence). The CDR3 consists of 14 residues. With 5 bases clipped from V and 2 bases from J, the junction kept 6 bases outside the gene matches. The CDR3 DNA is TGTGCCAGCAGTCAGACAGGGACCACCTACGAGCAGTACTTC. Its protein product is CASSQTGTTYEQYF.

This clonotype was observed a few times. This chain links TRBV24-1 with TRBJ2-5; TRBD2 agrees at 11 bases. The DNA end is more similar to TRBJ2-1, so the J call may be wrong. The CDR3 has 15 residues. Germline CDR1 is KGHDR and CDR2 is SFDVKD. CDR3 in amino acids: CATSDVGLADNEQFF. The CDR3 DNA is TGTGCCACCAGTGATGTGGGACTAGCGGACAATGAGCAGTTCTTC.

CDR3 in amino acids: CASSSTLYFYEQYF. CDR3 bases: TGTGCCAGCAGCTCGACACTCTATTTCTACGAGCAGTACTTC. The chain is built from TRBV5-6 and TRBJ2-7; D remains ambiguous. Germline assignment: CDR1 SGHDT and CDR2 YYEEEE. Trimming removed 3 bases from V and 3 bases from J, with 13 bases in between. The CDR3 runs to 14 residues.

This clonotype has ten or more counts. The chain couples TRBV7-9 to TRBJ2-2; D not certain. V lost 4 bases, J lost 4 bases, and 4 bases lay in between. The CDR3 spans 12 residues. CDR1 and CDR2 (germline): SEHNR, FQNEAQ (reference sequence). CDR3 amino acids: CASSYFTGELFF. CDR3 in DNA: TGTGCCAGCAGCTATTTCACCGGGGAGCTGTTTTTT.

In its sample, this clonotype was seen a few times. As DNA, the CDR3 is TGTGCCAGCAGCCCGAAGAGGTCCTACAATGAGCAGTTCTTC. Translation gives CASSPKRSYNEQFF. The chain uses TRBV14 and TRBJ2-1, with D unresolved. CDR1 and CDR2 (germline): SGHDN, FVKESK. With 4 bases removed from V and 1 base from J, the gap between germline ends came to 8 bases. The CDR3 runs 14 residues.

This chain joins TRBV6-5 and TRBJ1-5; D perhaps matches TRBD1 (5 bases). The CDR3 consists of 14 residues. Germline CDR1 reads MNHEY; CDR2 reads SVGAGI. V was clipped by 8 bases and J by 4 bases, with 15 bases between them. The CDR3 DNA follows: TGTGCCAGCGGCCAAGACAGCCAAAATCAGCCCCAGCATTTT. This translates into CASGQDSQNQPQHF.

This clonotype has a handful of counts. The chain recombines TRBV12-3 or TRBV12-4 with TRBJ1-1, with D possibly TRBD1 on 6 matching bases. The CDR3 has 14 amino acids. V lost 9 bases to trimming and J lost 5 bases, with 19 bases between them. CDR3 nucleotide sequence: TGTGCCAGTTCTAGGGGGGTAAGCAATACTGAAGCTTTCTTT. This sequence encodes CASSRGVSNTEAFF.

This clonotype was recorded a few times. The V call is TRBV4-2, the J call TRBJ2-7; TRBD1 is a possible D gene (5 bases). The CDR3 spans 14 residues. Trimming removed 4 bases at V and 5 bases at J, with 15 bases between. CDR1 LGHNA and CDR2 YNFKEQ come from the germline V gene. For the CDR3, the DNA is TGTGCCAGCAGCCGAGGCGAAGGGGAAGACGAGCAGTACTTC. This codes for CASSRGEGEDEQYF.

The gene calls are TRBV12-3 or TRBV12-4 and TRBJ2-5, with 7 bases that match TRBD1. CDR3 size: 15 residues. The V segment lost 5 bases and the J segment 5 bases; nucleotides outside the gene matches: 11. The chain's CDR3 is CASSPPGTVVETQYF. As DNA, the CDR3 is TGTGCCAGCAGTCCGCCCGGGACAGTAGTGGAGACCCAGTACTTC.

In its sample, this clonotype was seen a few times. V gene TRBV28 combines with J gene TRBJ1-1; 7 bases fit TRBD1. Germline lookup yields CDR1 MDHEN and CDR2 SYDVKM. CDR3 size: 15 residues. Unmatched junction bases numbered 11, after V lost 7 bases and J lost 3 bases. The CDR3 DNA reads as TGTGCCAGCACCCCCGGGACAGTTGGGGACACTGAAGCTTTCTTT. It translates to CASTPGTVGDTEAFF.

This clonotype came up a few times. CDR3 sequence reads: CASSEASNQPQHF. The CDR3, as DNA: TGTGCCAGCAGTGAGGCTAGCAATCAGCCCCAGCATTTT. The V and J genes are TRBV2 and TRBJ1-5, with D hard to call. Trimming cost V 3 bases and J 0 bases, with 3 bases left between them. The CDR3 runs 13 residues. Germline V gene lookup returns CDR1 SNHLY and CDR2 FYNNEI.

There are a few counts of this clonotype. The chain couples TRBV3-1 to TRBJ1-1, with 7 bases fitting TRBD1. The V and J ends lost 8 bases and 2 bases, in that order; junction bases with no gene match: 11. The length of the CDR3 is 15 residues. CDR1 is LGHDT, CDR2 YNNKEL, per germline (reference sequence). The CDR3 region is CASAQPRTGNTEAFF. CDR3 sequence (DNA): TGTGCCAGCGCACAACCCCGGACAGGAAACACTGAAGCTTTCTTT.

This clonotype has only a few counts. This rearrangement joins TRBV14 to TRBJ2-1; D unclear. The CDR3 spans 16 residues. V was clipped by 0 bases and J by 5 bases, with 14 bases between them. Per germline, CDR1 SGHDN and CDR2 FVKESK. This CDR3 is CASSQDISWGNNEQFF. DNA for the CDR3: TGTGCCAGCAGCCAAGATATAAGTTGGGGAAACAATGAGCAGTTCTTC. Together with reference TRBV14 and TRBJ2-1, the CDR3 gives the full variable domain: EAGVTQFPSHSVIEKGQTVTLRCDPISGHDNLYWYRRVMGKEIKFLLHFVKESKQDESGMPNNRFLAERTGGTYSTLKVQPAELEDSGVYFCASSQDISWGNNEQFFGPGTRLTVL.